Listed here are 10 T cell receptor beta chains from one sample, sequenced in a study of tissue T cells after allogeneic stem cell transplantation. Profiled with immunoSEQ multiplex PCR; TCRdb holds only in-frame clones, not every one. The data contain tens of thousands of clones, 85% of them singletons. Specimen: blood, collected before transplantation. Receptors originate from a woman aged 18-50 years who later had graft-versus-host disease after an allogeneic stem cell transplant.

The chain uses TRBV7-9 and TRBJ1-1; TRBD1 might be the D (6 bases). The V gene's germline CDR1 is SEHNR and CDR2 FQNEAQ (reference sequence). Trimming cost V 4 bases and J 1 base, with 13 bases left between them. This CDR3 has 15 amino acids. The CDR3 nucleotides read TGTGCCAGCAGCTCCGGAATACAGGGGAACACTGAAGCTTTCTTT. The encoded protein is CASSSGIQGNTEAFF.

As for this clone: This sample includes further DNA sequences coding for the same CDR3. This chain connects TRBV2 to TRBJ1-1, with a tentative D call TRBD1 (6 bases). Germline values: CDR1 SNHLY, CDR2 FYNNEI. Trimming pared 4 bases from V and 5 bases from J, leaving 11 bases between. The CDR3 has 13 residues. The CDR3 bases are TGTGCCAGCAGTGGGGGGCCGGGGACTGAAGCTTTCTTT. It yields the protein CASSGGPGTEAFF.

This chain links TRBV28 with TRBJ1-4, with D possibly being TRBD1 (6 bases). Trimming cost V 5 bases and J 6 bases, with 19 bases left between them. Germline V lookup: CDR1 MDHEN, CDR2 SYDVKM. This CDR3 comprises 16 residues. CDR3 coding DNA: TGTGCCAGCAGTCCACCAGGGGTGGTGCTGGATGAAAAACTGTTTTTT. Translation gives CASSPPGVVLDEKLFF.

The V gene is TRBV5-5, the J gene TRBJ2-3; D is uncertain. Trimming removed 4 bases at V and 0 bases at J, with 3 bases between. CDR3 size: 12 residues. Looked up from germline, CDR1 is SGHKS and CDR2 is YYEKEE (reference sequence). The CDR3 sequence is CASSPSTDTQYF. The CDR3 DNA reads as TGTGCCAGCAGCCCTAGCACAGATACGCAGTATTTT.

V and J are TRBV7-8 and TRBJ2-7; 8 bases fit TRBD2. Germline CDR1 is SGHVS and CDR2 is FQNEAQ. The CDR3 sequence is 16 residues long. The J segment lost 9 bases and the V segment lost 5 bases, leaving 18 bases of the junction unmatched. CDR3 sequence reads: CASSTPPGTSVPGQYF. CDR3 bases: TGTGCCAGCAGCACCCCCCCCGGGACTAGTGTTCCGGGGCAGTACTTC.

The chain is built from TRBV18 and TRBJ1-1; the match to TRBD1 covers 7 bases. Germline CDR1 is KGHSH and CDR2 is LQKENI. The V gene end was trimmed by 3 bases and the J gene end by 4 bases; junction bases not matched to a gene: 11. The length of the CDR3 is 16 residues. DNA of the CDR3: TGTGCCAGCTCACCGCCACGACAGGGTGGCGTCACTGAAGCTTTCTTT. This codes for CASSPPRQGGVTEAFF.

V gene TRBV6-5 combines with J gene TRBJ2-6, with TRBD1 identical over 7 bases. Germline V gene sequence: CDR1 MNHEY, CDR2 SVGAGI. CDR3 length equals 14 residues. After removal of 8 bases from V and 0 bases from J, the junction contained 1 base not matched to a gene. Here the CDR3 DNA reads TGTGCCAGCGGGGACAGCTCTGGGGCCAACGTCCTGACTTTC. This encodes CASGDSSGANVLTF.

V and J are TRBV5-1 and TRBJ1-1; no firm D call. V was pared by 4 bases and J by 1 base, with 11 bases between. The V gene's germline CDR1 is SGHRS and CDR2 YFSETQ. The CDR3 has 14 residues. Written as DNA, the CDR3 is TGCGCCAGCAGCCTCCGTTTCGAGAACACTGAAGCTTTCTTT. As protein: CASSLRFENTEAFF.

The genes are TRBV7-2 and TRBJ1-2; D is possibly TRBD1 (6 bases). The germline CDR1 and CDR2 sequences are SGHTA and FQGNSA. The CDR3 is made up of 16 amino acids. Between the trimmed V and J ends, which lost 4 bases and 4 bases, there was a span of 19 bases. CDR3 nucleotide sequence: TGTGCCAGCAGCTCCGAGGCTGGGGGGCTAGGCTATGGCTACACCTTC. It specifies CASSSEAGGLGYGYTF. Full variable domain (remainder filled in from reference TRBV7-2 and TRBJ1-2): GAGVSQSPSNKVTEKGKDVELRCDPISGHTALYWYRQSLGQGLEFLIYFQGNSAPDKSGLPSDRFSAERTGGSVSTLTIQRTQQEDSAVYLCASSSEAGGLGYGYTFGSGTRLTVV.

CDR3 DNA: TGTGCCAGCAGTCAACAGGGGGCCCCCTACGAGCAGTACTTC. The encoded protein is CASSQQGAPYEQYF. The chain recombines TRBV5-6 with TRBJ2-7, with 9 bases aligning to TRBD1. The trim removed 5 bases at V and 2 bases at J, leaving 5 bases unmatched. The CDR3 consists of 14 residues. CDR1 and CDR2 from the germline V gene are SGHDT and YYEEEE.